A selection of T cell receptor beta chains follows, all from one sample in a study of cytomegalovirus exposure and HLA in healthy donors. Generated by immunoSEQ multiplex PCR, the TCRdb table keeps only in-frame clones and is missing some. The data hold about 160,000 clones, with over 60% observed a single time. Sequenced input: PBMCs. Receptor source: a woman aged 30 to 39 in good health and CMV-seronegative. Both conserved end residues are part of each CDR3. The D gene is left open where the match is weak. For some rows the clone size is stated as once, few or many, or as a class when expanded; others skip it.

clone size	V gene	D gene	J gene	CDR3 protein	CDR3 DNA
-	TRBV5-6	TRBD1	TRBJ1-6	CASSLLGTGTSPLHF	TGTGCCAGCAGCTTGCTAGGGACAGGGACCTCACCCCTCCACTTT
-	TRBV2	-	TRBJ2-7	CASSDPDGSSYEQYF	TGTGCCAGCAGTGACCCGGACGGGAGCTCCTACGAGCAGTACTTC
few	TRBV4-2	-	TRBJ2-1	CASSQVNNEQFF	TGTGCCAGCAGCCAAGTAAACAATGAGCAGTTCTTC
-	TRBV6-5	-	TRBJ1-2	CATRRGNYGYTF	TGTGCCACCCGTCGGGGGAACTATGGCTACACCTTC
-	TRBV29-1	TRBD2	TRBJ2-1	CSAKRLAGIYNEQFF	TGCAGCGCCAAACGACTAGCGGGGATCTACAATGAGCAGTTCTTC
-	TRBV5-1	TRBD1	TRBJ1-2	CASSNPTGAHYGYTF	TGCGCCAGCAGCAACCCAACAGGGGCGCACTATGGCTACACCTTC
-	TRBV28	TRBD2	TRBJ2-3	CASSLPAGGWADTQYF	TGTGCCAGCAGTTTACCAGCGGGAGGATGGGCAGATACGCAGTATTTT
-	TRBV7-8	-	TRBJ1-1	CASSLVGRTMNTEAFF	TGTGCCAGCAGCTTAGTTGGCAGAACTATGAACACTGAAGCTTTCTTT
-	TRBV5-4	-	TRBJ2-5	CASSLWTGSETQYF	TGTGCCAGCAGCTTGTGGACGGGATCGGAGACCCAGTACTTC
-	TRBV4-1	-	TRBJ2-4	CASSQLAGAKNIQYF	TGCGCCAGCAGCCAATTGGCAGGGGCCAAAAACATTCAGTACTTC
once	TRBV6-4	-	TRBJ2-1	CASSLQGGSYNEQFF	TGTGCCAGCAGTCTTCAGGGAGGCTCCTACAATGAGCAGTTCTTC
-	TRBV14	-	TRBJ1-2	CASSQELGVGGYTF	TGTGCCAGCAGCCAAGAGTTAGGGGTTGGAGGCTACACCTTC
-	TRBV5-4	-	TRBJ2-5	CASSLSGGRQETQYF	TGTGCCAGCAGCTTGAGTGGCGGGCGACAAGAGACCCAGTACTTC
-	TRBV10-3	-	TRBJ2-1	CAISQQGNYYNEQFF	TGTGCCATCAGTCAACAGGGAAATTACTACAATGAGCAGTTCTTC
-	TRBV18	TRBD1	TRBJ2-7	CASSPIGTAKNYEQYF	TGTGCCAGCTCACCCATTGGGACAGCCAAAAACTACGAGCAGTACTTC
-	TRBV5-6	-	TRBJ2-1	CASSQGTLLGNEQFF	TGTGCCAGCAGCCAAGGGACACTCTTGGGCAATGAGCAGTTCTTC
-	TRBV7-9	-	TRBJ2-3	CASSLVGAFSTDTQYF	TGTGCCAGCAGCTTAGTAGGGGCATTTTCCACAGATACGCAGTATTTT
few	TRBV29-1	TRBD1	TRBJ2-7	CSVEGGQAAPYSYEQYF	TGCAGCGTCGAGGGGGGACAGGCCGCTCCCTACTCCTACGAGCAGTACTTC
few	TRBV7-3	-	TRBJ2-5	CASSLTVVGQRAETQETQYF	TGTGCCAGCAGCTTAACGGTCGTCGGCCAGCGGGCAGAGACTCAAGAGACCCAGTACTTC
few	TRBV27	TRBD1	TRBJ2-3	CASSFRGQSTDTQYF	TGTGCCAGCAGTTTTAGGGGACAGAGCACAGATACGCAGTATTTT
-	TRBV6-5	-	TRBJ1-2	CASSYAGYGYTF	TGTGCCAGCAGTTATGCAGGGTATGGCTACACCTTC
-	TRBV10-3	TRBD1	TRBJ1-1	CAIGTGGSNTEAFF	TGTGCCATCGGAACAGGGGGCTCGAACACTGAAGCTTTCTTT